This T cell receptor (beta chain) was captured by sequencing in a study of shared clonotypes between healthy human individuals (dated by TCRdb to 2018 to 2021). About the full investigation: A few men and a couple of women, aged 18 to 49 years, made up the cohort. Per donor, leukapheresis produced somewhere between about 0.9 and 10 billion PBMCs. Different laboratories and diverse techniques were used to prepare libraries and sequence TCR repertoires, to increase sequencing depth and limit assay-specific biases. For each donor, CD4 naive and CD4 memory were each given three plates, CD8 naive was given two plates, and CD8 memory was given one plate. Blood TCR repertoires of about 5 healthy adults were deeply sequenced to estimate repertoire size and the extent of clonotype sharing between individuals.

Using the deep immunoSEQ assay, multiplex PCR amplified TCR CDR3 regions from genomic DNA. Genomic DNA extracted from each cell subset was distributed evenly over all wells of several immunoSEQ 96-well plates, and each plate served as one replicate. For sorted subsets, each replicate PCR was loaded with 200 to 250 ng genomic DNA, equivalent to about 30,000 T cell genomes. Purified libraries were quantified with a Qubit 3.0 fluorometer, sized on a Bioanalyzer 2100, and re-quantified with the KAPA Library Quantification kit. Each immunoSEQ 96-well plate was sequenced on its own single-read 150-cycle Illumina NextSeq 550 flow cell. Turning to the authors' computational methods: The immunoSEQ output contained only junctional sequences without quality scores, so filtering could not match that applied to full-length reads. To assign V/J genes and CDR3, sequences were annotated using PyIR, a Python wrapper for IgBLAST v1.9, with IMGT germline references. Reads with weak V/J assignments (E-value above 1e-6), missing CDR3, stop codons, out-of-frame junctions, or ambiguous translated residues were removed. V3J clonotypes were defined as sequences sharing an identical inferred V gene, J gene, and CDR3 amino acid sequence. To compute the percentage overlap between repertoires, the number of shared unique clonotypes was divided by the size of the smaller repertoire. RTK rarefaction, the Chao1 estimator, and Recon v2.1 estimates of unobserved clonotypes were used to assess repertoire richness. Generation probabilities for all TCRbeta clonotypes obtained by the gDNA method from a handful of donors were computed using OLGA. Entries here come from immuneACCESS through TCRdb and include only in-frame sequences with V and J called. Some clones fail to appear in such tables; in the studies checked, an unresolved V gene covers under half of the shortfall, and the cause of the remainder is unknown. V, J and clone size derive from that table, while D and trimming were established from the DNA sequence. The sample profile shows some 790,000 clones; over 55% of them were found once. Under 2% of the sample lies in the top ten.

The paper as a whole reports these results and caveats: Even with the large sequencing depth, rarefaction of the sorted-subset datasets indicated that sequencing was incomplete. Based on pairwise subsampling, the degree of clonotype sharing among donors was expected to be affected by sequencing depth. When four donors were compared, the shared fraction of clonotypes was around 4.6% for naive CD4, approximately 3.5% for naive CD8, 2% to 2.5% for memory CD4, and 0.4% for memory CD8. Compared with non-shared clonotypes, clonotypes shared by all four sorted-subset donors had higher generation probabilities. Larger estimated clonotype richness was generally found for naive subsets than for memory subsets. Because the study included a small number of donors, the genetic and exposure-history diversity represented was limited. Sampling was restricted to blood, and TCR repertoires in tissues likely differ from the TCR repertoires found in blood.

The donors were healthy, HIV-negative adults who had no recently reported acute infections or vaccinations. Every donor was a Caucasian adult living in Nashville, Tennessee, USA. CD4+ T cells were enriched by magnetic negative selection, after which naive cells were positively selected on CD45RA and the negative fraction was taken as the memory subset. After blood collection by leukapheresis, PBMCs were isolated using Ficoll-Histopaque density gradient centrifugation and then cryopreserved in the vapor phase of liquid nitrogen. Purity and quantity of every magnetically sorted T cell population were checked by analytical flow cytometry. Genomic DNA was isolated from each sorted fraction and quantified by UV absorbance on a Nanodrop 2000c. Spanning cysteine to phenylalanine, the CDR3 consists of 15 amino acids. The only DNA kept is the CDR3, 45 bases in frame from the first base. Per the germline V gene, SGDLS is the CDR1 and YYNGEE is the CDR2. V loses 0 bases at its end and J loses 5 bases; junction bases beyond the gene matches: 3.

Turning to this clone: There is no known antigen for this receptor. No per-base quality is available; no much larger clone lies one base away.

The V gene is TRBV9 and the J gene is TRBJ2-3, and 10 junctional nucleotides match TRBD2. Input material: memory CD4+ T cells sorted from blood. Read against the paper, the sample's cell subset or site label means: CD45RA-negative fraction. The clonotype comes from a woman under 40 in good health. This receptor has the CDR3 CASSVGLAGEDTQYF. In nucleotides, the sequence is TGTGCCAGCAGCGTAGGGCTAGCGGGAGAAGATACGCAGTATTTT.